The T cell receptor (beta chain) under discussion was sequenced for a study of blood T cells in healthy people across ages. The CDR3 spans 16 residues. Germline V gene lookup returns CDR1 SGHNT and CDR2 YENEEA. Deletions cut 1 base from V and 11 bases from J, with 23 bases between. A second roughly 6 to 12 cycle PCR used barcoded and J-beta primers. The template-switch adaptor, which had 12 random nucleotides, put a tag on each cDNA molecule. TCRdb used MiXCR to reprocess the 5' RACE reads, holding one entry per CDR3 protein. The sample includes approximately 880,000 distinct CDR3 sequences, 45% to 50% seen only once; the top ten take around 15%.

The V gene is TRBV11-3, the J gene TRBJ2-5, with D possibly being TRBD1 or TRBD2 (5 bases each). Sequencing was performed on blood. The source is a man younger than 40 in good health. The CDR3 is CASSLVVGTVSYAQYF. The CDR3 DNA follows: TGTGCCAGCAGCTTAGTCGTAGGGACGGTGTCCTACGCGCAGTACTTC.